This entry features one TCR beta chain sequence. Its antigen is unknown. J gave up 8 bases and V 2 bases, and 2 bases lay outside the gene matches. The CDR3 has 12 residues. The germline gives CDR1 SGDLS, CDR2 YYNGEE. The data belong to a study of response to subunit inactivated influenza vaccine. General study findings and limits: The authors proposed limited new T cell recruitment per seasonal influenza vaccination.

TCRdb re-called the RT-PCR reads through MiXCR, storing one row per CDR3 protein. The table records fewer than 600,000 distinct CDR3 sequences, 6% to 9% of them present only once. The chain combines TRBV9 with TRBJ2-3; 7 nucleotides align to TRBD2. Sequencing used PBMCs from blood, obtained roughly 24 months after vaccination. The receptor comes from a man between 50 and 75 years old who received an inactivated influenza vaccine. The CDR3: CASSVGGSTQYF. The CDR3, as DNA: TGTGCCAGCAGCGTCGGGGGGAGTACGCAGTATTTT.